The clone carrying this TCR beta chain was recorded many times. The sample originates from a study of neurological immune-mediated disorders. Each CDR3 protein gets one entry after TCRdb re-called the 5' RACE reads with MiXCR. The table shows 66,000 or so distinct CDR3 sequences, with around 5.2% occurring only once. Germline V lookup: CDR1 MNHEY, CDR2 SVGEGT. V lost 7 bases to trimming and J lost 4 bases, with 13 bases between them. This CDR3 spans 13 amino acids. Sequenced: PBMCs. This rearrangement joins TRBV6-2 or TRBV6-3 to TRBJ2-5, with a weak D call TRBD2 (6 bases). This TCR was sampled from a woman aged 25 to 39 with multiple sclerosis. The CDR3 reads CASTYRGVETQYF. CDR3 nucleotides: TGTGCCAGCACCTACCGCGGGGTAGAGACCCAGTACTTC.